This T cell receptor (beta chain) emerged from a study of OX40 agonist ivuxolimab in advanced cancers. As for the study in general: Patients received ivuxolimab, an agonistic anti-OX40 (CD134) antibody. The study gave patients intravenous ivuxolimab at 0.01 to 10 mg/kg every 2 weeks.

As regards this clone: What it recognizes is unknown.

This table comes from immunoSEQ multiplex PCR, and its TCRdb copy is limited to in-frame clones, with some not included. The sample consists of approximately 100,000 clones, 90% to 95% of them appearing once. General study results and limits: CD8+ T cells showed, on average, more clonal expansion than CD4+ cells. In the 0.1 to 3.0 mg/kg range, CD4+ and CD8+ blood T cells had expanded clonally by week 6.

CDR3 length equals 14 residues. The rearrangement uses TRBV12-2 and TRBJ1-1. TRBV12-2 corresponds to a pseudogene. This material consisted of CD4+ or CD8+ T cells sorted from blood, taken in a trial of the OX40 agonist ivuxolimab. This sequence originates from an adult with an advanced solid tumor such as melanoma, head and neck, liver or kidney cancer. This chain's CDR3 is CASRLVGSHTEAFF. DNA of the CDR3: TGTGCAAGTCGCTTAGTAGGGAGTCACACTGAAGCTTTCTTT.